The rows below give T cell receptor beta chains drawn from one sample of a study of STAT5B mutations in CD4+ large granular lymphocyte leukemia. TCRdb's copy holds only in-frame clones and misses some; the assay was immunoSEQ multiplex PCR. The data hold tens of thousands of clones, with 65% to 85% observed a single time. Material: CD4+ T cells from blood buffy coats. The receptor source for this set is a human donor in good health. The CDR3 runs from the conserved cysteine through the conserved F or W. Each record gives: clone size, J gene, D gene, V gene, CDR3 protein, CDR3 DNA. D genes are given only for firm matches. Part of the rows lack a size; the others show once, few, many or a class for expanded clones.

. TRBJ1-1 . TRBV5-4 CASSPTGTLNTEAFF TGTGCCAGCAGCCCAACCGGCACCTTGAACACTGAAGCTTTCTTT
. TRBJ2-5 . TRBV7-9 CASSLVPPGETQYF TGTGCCAGCAGCTTAGTTCCGCCTGGGGAGACCCAGTACTTC
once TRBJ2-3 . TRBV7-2 CASSFSLGLPTGTDTQYF TGTGCCAGCAGCTTCTCTCTCGGACTACCCACCGGGACAGATACGCAGTATTTT
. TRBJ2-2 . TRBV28 CASIQLDTGELFF TGTGCCAGCATTCAATTGGACACCGGGGAGCTGTTTTTT
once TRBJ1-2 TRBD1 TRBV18 CASSPNPGQGAYGYTF TGTGCCAGCTCACCGAACCCGGGACAGGGGGCTTATGGCTACACCTTC
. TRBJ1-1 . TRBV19 CASSKNRYTEAFF TGTGCCAGTAGTAAAAACAGGTACACTGAAGCTTTCTTT
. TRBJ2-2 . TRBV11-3 CASSLEVGELFF TGTGCCAGCAGCTTAGAAGTCGGGGAGCTGTTTTTT
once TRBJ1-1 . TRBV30 CARGRGGAANTEAFF TGTGCCCGGGGAAGGGGTGGAGCTGCGAACACTGAAGCTTTCTTT
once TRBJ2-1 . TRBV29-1 CSVVGGNTYNEQFF TGCAGCGTTGTGGGCGGGAATACCTACAATGAGCAGTTCTTC
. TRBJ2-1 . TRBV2 CASSERPDSDEQFF TGTGCCAGCAGTGAAAGACCTGATAGCGATGAGCAGTTCTTC
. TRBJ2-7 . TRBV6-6 CASSRGDEQYF TGTGCCAGCAGCAGGGGGGACGAGCAGTACTTC
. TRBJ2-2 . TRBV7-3 CASSLNQVSERFF TGTGCCAGCAGCTTAAATCAGGTTTCAGAGCGGTTTTTT
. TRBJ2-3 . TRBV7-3 CASSLKGTDTQYF TGTGCCAGCAGCCTAAAGGGCACAGATACGCAGTATTTT
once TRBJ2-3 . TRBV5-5 CASSLRLPGDTQYF TGTGCCAGCAGCTTGCGGCTTCCGGGAGATACGCAGTATTTT
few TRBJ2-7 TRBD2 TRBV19 CASKPGLETYEQYF TGTGCCAGTAAGCCGGGACTAGAAACCTACGAGCAGTACTTC
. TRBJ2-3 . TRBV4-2 CASSQGQSTDTQYF TGTGCCAGCAGCCAAGGCCAGAGCACAGATACGCAGTATTTT
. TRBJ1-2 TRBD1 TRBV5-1 CASSPIGTGTHGYTF TGCGCCAGCAGCCCGATCGGGACAGGGACCCATGGCTACACCTTC
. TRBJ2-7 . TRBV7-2 CATSPREYSYEQYF TGTGCCACGAGCCCCCGGGAGTACTCCTACGAGCAGTACTTC
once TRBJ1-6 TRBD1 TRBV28 CASRSPGGSSYNSPLHF TGTGCCAGCAGGTCTCCAGGGGGCAGCTCCTATAATTCACCCCTCCACTTT
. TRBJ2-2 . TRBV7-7 CASSLASSANTGELFF TGTGCCAGCAGCTTAGCATCCAGCGCCAACACCGGGGAGCTGTTTTTT
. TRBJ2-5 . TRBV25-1 CASSDLLGTQETQYF TGTGCCAGCAGTGACCTCTTGGGGACTCAAGAGACCCAGTACTTC
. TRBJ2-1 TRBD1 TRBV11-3 CASGGQGYNEQFF TGTGCCAGCGGTGGACAGGGATACAATGAGCAGTTCTTC
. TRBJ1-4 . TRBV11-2 CASSFGGPTNEKLFF TGTGCCAGCAGCTTCGGGGGACCGACTAATGAAAAACTGTTTTTT
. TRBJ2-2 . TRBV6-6 CASSPRAGGELFF TGTGCCAGCAGTCCCCGGGCGGGGGGGGAGCTGTTTTTT
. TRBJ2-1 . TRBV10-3 CAISESGGEQFF TGTGCCATCAGTGAGTCGGGCGGTGAGCAGTTCTTC
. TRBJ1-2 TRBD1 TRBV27 CASTPDRGLANYGYTF TGTGCCAGCACCCCGGACAGGGGGCTAGCTAACTATGGCTACACCTTC
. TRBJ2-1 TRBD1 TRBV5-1 CASSGPDRGRSYNEQFF TGCGCCAGCAGCGGTCCGGACAGGGGTCGCTCCTACAATGAGCAGTTCTTC
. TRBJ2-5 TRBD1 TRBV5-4 CASSPGVGQGGETQYF TGTGCCAGCAGCCCAGGAGTTGGACAGGGGGGAGAGACCCAGTACTTC
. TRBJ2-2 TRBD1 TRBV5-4 CASSPGQGGTANTGELFF TGTGCCAGCAGCCCCGGACAGGGGGGAACGGCGAACACCGGGGAGCTGTTTTTT
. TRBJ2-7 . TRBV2 CASRKAFKGANSYEQYF TGTGCCAGCAGGAAGGCTTTCAAAGGGGCCAATTCCTACGAGCAGTACTTC
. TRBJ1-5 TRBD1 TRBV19 CASLGQGGSGLQPQHF TGTGCCAGTCTGGGACAGGGAGGGTCCGGGCTTCAGCCCCAGCATTTT
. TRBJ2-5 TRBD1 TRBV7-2 CASSLVRGPQETQYF TGTGCCAGCAGCTTAGTTAGGGGGCCCCAAGAGACCCAGTACTTC
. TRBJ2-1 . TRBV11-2 CASSLILPHNEQFF TGTGCCAGCAGCTTAATACTCCCCCACAATGAGCAGTTCTTC
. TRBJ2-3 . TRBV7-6 CASSFGGAPDTQYF TGTGCCAGCAGCTTTGGGGGGGCCCCAGATACGCAGTATTTT
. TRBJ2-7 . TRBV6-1 CASSESPEQYF TGTGCCAGCAGTGAATCCCCCGAGCAGTACTTC
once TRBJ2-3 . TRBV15 CATSRGGAASTDTQYF TGTGCCACCAGCAGAGGGGGAGCGGCTAGCACAGATACGCAGTATTTT
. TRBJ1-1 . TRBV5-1 CASKGETEAFF TGCGCCAGCAAGGGGGAAACTGAAGCTTTCTTT
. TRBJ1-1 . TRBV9 CASSAQSGTSEAFF TGTGCCAGCAGCGCGCAATCCGGGACATCTGAAGCTTTCTTT
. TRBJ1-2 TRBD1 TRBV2 CASRPGQGLGGYTF TGTGCCAGCAGGCCTGGACAGGGCCTCGGGGGCTACACCTTC
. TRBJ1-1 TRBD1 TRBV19 CASTAGGGNTEAFF TGTGCCAGTACCGCAGGGGGGGGCAACACTGAAGCTTTCTTT
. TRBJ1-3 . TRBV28 CASLEPAAGGNTIYF TGTGCCAGCCTAGAACCGGCAGCTGGGGGAAACACCATATATTTT
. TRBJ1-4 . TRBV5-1 CASSPQDPRSNEKLFF TGCGCCAGCAGCCCCCAGGACCCTCGATCAAATGAAAAACTGTTTTTT
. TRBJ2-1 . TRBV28 CASRTDSGSYNEQFF TGTGCCAGCAGGACGGACAGCGGCTCCTACAATGAGCAGTTCTTC
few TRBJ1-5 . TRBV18 CASSPADNQPQHF TGTGCCAGCTCACCGGCGGACAATCAGCCCCAGCATTTT
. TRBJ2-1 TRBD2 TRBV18 CASSPFSGGTYNEQFF TGTGCCAGCTCACCATTCAGCGGGGGTACCTACAATGAGCAGTTCTTC
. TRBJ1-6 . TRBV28 CASSESKGAPLHF TGTGCCAGCAGCGAATCCAAGGGGGCACCCCTCCACTTT
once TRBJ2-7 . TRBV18 CASSPDTIYEQYF TGTGCCAGCTCCCCCGACACCATCTACGAGCAGTACTTC
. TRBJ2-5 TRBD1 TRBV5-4 CASSLDRQGRQETQYF TGTGCCAGCAGCTTGGACCGACAGGGGCGCCAAGAGACCCAGTACTTC
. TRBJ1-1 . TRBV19 CASIGRNTEAFF TGTGCCAGTATTGGGAGGAACACTGAAGCTTTCTTT
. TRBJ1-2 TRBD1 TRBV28 CASRPTGSAWGYTF TGTGCCAGCAGACCGACAGGGTCGGCTTGGGGCTACACCTTC
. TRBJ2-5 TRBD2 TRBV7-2 CASSLEASGGAQYF TGTGCCAGCAGCTTAGAAGCTAGCGGGGGGGCCCAGTACTTC
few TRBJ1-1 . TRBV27 CATQVQSISTEAFF TGTGCCACCCAAGTCCAGAGCATTAGCACTGAAGCTTTCTTT
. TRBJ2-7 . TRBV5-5 CASSPEGGAYEQYF TGTGCCAGCAGCCCAGAGGGGGGTGCCTACGAGCAGTACTTC
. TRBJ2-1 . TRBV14 CASSQDRLGNEQFF TGTGCCAGCAGCCAAGACAGGTTGGGGAATGAGCAGTTCTTC